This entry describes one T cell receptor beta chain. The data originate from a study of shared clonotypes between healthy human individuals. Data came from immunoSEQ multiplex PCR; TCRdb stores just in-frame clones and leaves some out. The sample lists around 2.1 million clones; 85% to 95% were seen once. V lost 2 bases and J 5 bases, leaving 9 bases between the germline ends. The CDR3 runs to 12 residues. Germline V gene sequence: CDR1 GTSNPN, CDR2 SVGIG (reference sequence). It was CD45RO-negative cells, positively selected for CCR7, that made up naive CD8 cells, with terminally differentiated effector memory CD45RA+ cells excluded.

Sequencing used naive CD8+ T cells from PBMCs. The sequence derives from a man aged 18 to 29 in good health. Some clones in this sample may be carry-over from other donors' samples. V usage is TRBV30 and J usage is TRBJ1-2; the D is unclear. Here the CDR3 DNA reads TGTGCCTGGAGTACGACTGATTATGGCTACACCTTC. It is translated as CAWSTTDYGYTF.